The 24 T cell receptor beta chains presented below share a single source sample, sequenced in a study of T-cell memory formation after mild COVID-19. One entry per CDR3 protein results from TCRdb running MiXCR on the 5' RACE reads. The profile shows hundreds of thousands of distinct CDR3 sequences, roughly 21% of them singletons. The sequenced sample was PBMCs or a T cell subset sorted from them (not recorded which). These receptor sequences come from an adult woman who had mild COVID-19 (a few samples of this study predate the infection). Cell type and time point are not known.

This clonotype has a handful of counts. The chain's CDR3 is CASSSSAVLGNTIYF. In nucleotides, the CDR3 is TGTGCCAGCAGTTCTTCCGCGGTTCTTGGAAACACCATATATTTT. This chain links TRBV6-6 with TRBJ1-3; the D is unclear. Germline V gives CDR1 MNHNY, CDR2 SVGAGI (reference sequence). Trimming left V 4 bases short and J 3 bases short, with 13 bases between. CDR3 length: 15 amino acids.

The chain links TRBV20-1 to TRBJ1-2; TRBD1 might be the D (5 bases). Trimming took off 1 base at V and 9 bases at J, with 21 bases between the two ends. Germline CDR1 and CDR2: DFQATT and SNEGSKA (reference sequence). The CDR3 has 15 residues. DNA of the CDR3: TGCAGTGCTAGAGGGATTCAGGGAGTGGGGATTAGCTACACCTTC. Protein sequence: CSARGIQGVGISYTF.

This chain links TRBV12-3 or TRBV12-4 with TRBJ2-3; 9 bases are shared with TRBD1. The length of the CDR3 is 17 residues. Germline trimming cut 7 bases from V and 4 bases from J; bases unmatched to any gene: 15. This CDR3 reads CASTFVGTGRGADTQYF. The CDR3 region has the DNA TGTGCCAGCACCTTTGTGGGGACAGGGAGGGGAGCAGATACGCAGTATTTT.

The chain links TRBV7-2 to TRBJ2-3; the match to TRBD1 covers 9 bases. The CDR3 totals 15 residues. Looked up from germline, CDR1 is SGHTA and CDR2 is FQGNSA. V gave up 3 bases and J gave up 2 bases; unmatched junction bases: 3. Written as DNA, the CDR3 is TGTGCCAGCAGCTTGCCACAGGGGGCCACAGATACGCAGTATTTT. Amino acids: CASSLPQGATDTQYF.

This clonotype occurred a few times. V usage is TRBV12-3 or TRBV12-4 and J usage is TRBJ1-2, with D possibly matching TRBD1 (5 bases). There are 14 residues in the CDR3. The V end was cut by 1 base, the J end by 8 bases, with 14 bases between. CDR3 nucleotides: TGTGCCAGCAGTTTAGGAGGGACGGACGGGGGCTACACCTTC. Its protein is CASSLGGTDGGYTF.

This clonotype was seen a single time. The chain carries TRBV2 and TRBJ1-1; the D is unclear. Trimming took off 6 bases at V and 3 bases at J, with 11 bases between the two ends. CDR1 and CDR2 (germline): SNHLY, FYNNEI. The CDR3 extends over 13 amino acids. As DNA, the CDR3 is TGTGCCAGCAGCGGGCGGTCCGACACTGAAGCTTTCTTT. Translated, it gives CASSGRSDTEAFF.

Only one count was recorded for this clonotype. The rearrangement joins TRBV7-2 to TRBJ1-5; TRBD1 might be the D (5 bases). V lost 5 bases and J 5 bases, leaving 10 bases between the germline ends. CDR3 size: 13 residues. Germline V gene lookup returns CDR1 SGHTA and CDR2 FQGNSA. This chain's CDR3 is CASSMGVDQPQHF. The CDR3 DNA sequence: TGTGCCAGCAGCATGGGGGTTGATCAGCCCCAGCATTTT.

This clonotype was recorded many times. This sequence joins TRBV19 and TRBJ2-3; no clear D. V was trimmed by 1 base and J by 4 bases, leaving 6 bases between them. CDR1 LNHDA and CDR2 SQIVND come from the germline V gene (reference sequence). This CDR3 has 13 amino acids. The CDR3 spells CASSIGLSDTQYF. The CDR3 DNA reads as TGTGCCAGTAGTATAGGCCTCTCAGATACGCAGTATTTT.

This clonotype was picked up a small number of times. The V call is TRBV4-2, the J call TRBJ2-2; TRBD2 matches 11 bases. Germline V gene lookup returns CDR1 LGHNA and CDR2 YNFKEQ. The CDR3 runs 18 residues. Trimming removed 4 bases from V and 5 bases from J; junction bases left unmatched: 12. The DNA of the CDR3 is TGTGCCAGCAGCCGCGTCTTAGCGGGAGGGCGGAGGACCGGGGAGCTGTTTTTT. Translated, it gives CASSRVLAGGRRTGELFF.

This clonotype was counted at least ten times. This chain links TRBV5-1 with TRBJ2-7, with D unclear. The germline V gene encodes CDR1 SGHRS and CDR2 YFSETQ. V lost 0 bases and J lost 1, with 8 bases in between. This CDR3 contains 14 residues. CDR3 in DNA: TGCGCCAGCAGCTTGGAACTAAATTCCTACGAGCAGTACTTC. It encodes CASSLELNSYEQYF.

The J gene is TRBJ2-7, the V gene TRBV30; the D is unclear. The CDR3 is made up of 13 amino acids. Looked up from germline, CDR1 is GTSNPN and CDR2 is SVGIG (reference sequence). Trimming took 0 bases from V and 2 from J, leaving 8 bases between them. DNA of the CDR3: TGTGCCTGGAGTGTACTTACAGCCTACGAGCAGTACTTC. Protein: CAWSVLTAYEQYF. The entire variable domain, with the rest obtained from reference TRBV30 and TRBJ2-7, is as follows: SQTIHQWPATLVQPVGSPLSLECTVEGTSNPNLYWYRQAAGRGLQLLFYSVGIGQISSEVPQNLSASRPQDRQFILSSKKLLLSDSGFYLCAWSVLTAYEQYFGPGTRLTVT.

This clonotype turned up a few times. The rearrangement uses TRBV5-1 and TRBJ2-7; unclear D gene. This CDR3 has 13 residues. Trimming removed 4 bases from V and 5 bases from J, with 13 bases in between. The V gene's germline CDR1 is SGHRS and CDR2 YFSETQ. The CDR3 sequence is CASSLRARDEQYF. The CDR3 region has the DNA TGCGCCAGCAGCCTCCGGGCCCGGGACGAGCAGTACTTC.

This chain connects TRBV19 to TRBJ2-5; 8 nucleotides line up with TRBD1. The V gene end was trimmed by 5 bases and the J gene end by 1 base; junction bases not matched to a gene: 6. CDR3 length equals 15 residues. Germline CDR1 is LNHDA and CDR2 is SQIVND (reference sequence). The CDR3 DNA reads TGTGCCAGTAGTCCGACAGGGGTGGTCCAAGAGACCCAGTACTTC. Its translation is CASSPTGVVQETQYF.

The chain recombines TRBV18 with TRBJ2-7, with 8 nucleotides matching TRBD2. The J segment lost 5 bases and the V segment lost 3 bases, leaving 12 bases of the junction unmatched. The germline CDR1 and CDR2 sequences are KGHSH and LQKENI. The length of the CDR3 is 16 residues. CDR3 nucleotides: TGTGCCAGCTCACCTCTTAACGGGAGGGGTGGGGACGAGCAGTACTTC. Its translation is CASSPLNGRGGDEQYF.

The V and J genes are TRBV5-4 and TRBJ1-6; D is ambiguous. The CDR3 covers 16 residues. Germline V lookup: CDR1 SGHNT, CDR2 YYREEE (reference sequence). Trimming took off 3 bases at V and 8 bases at J, with 18 bases between the two ends. The CDR3 DNA reads as TGTGCCAGCAGCTCCGGGCTTTATCGTATCGATTCACCCCTCCACTTT. Translation: CASSSGLYRIDSPLHF.

The chain joins TRBV20-1 to TRBJ2-7; D call uncertain. Germline CDR1 is DFQATT and CDR2 is SNEGSKA (reference sequence). CDR3 length equals 12 residues. V was trimmed by 0 bases and J by 5 bases, leaving 8 bases between them. The chain's CDR3 is CSARDHDHEQYF. DNA of the CDR3: TGCAGTGCTAGAGATCATGATCACGAGCAGTACTTC.

CDR3: CASSAGLVHSYEQYF. The CDR3 region has the DNA TGCGCCAGCAGCGCCGGACTAGTGCACTCCTACGAGCAGTACTTC. V gene TRBV5-1 combines with J gene TRBJ2-7, with 7 bases matching TRBD2. Looked up from germline, CDR1 is SGHRS and CDR2 is YFSETQ. The CDR3 loop spans 15 amino acids. V lost 4 bases and J lost 0; bases outside the gene matches: 7.

This clonotype was counted only a few times. This rearrangement joins TRBV4-1 to TRBJ1-1; D unclear. V was shortened by 3 bases and J by 1 base, with 12 bases between the two germline ends. The CDR3 is made up of 15 amino acids. Per the germline V gene, CDR1 is MGHRA and CDR2 is YSYEKL. The CDR3 nucleotides are TGCGCCAGCAGCCAGGGCGATGACACGAACACTGAAGCTTTCTTT. Translation: CASSQGDDTNTEAFF.

The chain recombines TRBV7-3 with TRBJ2-1; unclear D gene. From germline, CDR1 is SGHTA and CDR2 FQGTGA. This CDR3 spans 15 amino acids. Trimming removed 5 bases from V and 4 bases from J, with 15 bases in between. The CDR3 region is CASSRTAELYNEQFF. In DNA, the CDR3 is TGTGCCAGCAGCCGCACCGCCGAATTATACAATGAGCAGTTCTTC.

The gene calls are TRBV24-1 and TRBJ2-1, with a possible D match to TRBD2 (6 bases). From germline, CDR1 is KGHDR and CDR2 SFDVKD. Trimming shortened V by 2 bases and J by 0 bases, and 13 bases separated the two germline ends. The CDR3 loop spans 17 amino acids. CDR3 nucleotide sequence: TGTGCCACCAGTGATTCCCGACTAGGCAGCTCCTACAATGAGCAGTTCTTC. Translating gives CATSDSRLGSSYNEQFF.

The chain carries TRBV5-6 and TRBJ2-7, with D possibly TRBD2 on 5 matching bases. Trimming cost V 5 bases and J 0 bases, with 15 bases left between them. Per the germline V gene, CDR1 is SGHDT and CDR2 is YYEEEE. The CDR3 runs 15 residues. CDR3 DNA: TGTGCCAGCAGTCATACCAGAGGGAACTCCTACGAGCAGTACTTC. It yields the protein CASSHTRGNSYEQYF.

This chain joins TRBV2 and TRBJ1-2; D may be TRBD1 (6 bases). Germline V lookup: CDR1 SNHLY, CDR2 FYNNEI. The CDR3 totals 15 residues. V gave up 2 bases and J gave up 4 bases, with 14 bases separating them. The CDR3 region has the DNA TGTGCCAGCAGTGAACCGGGACACCGAGCCTATGGCTACACCTTC. Encoded protein: CASSEPGHRAYGYTF.

Only a few counts were recorded for this clonotype. The chain combines TRBV5-1 with TRBJ2-7, with 7 bases matching TRBD1. The germline CDR1 and CDR2 sequences are SGHRS and YFSETQ. With 0 bases clipped from V and 3 bases from J, the junction kept 6 bases outside the gene matches. The CDR3 length is 15 residues. The CDR3 is CASSLAGTDLYEQYF. CDR3 nucleotide sequence: TGCGCCAGCAGCTTGGCCGGGACAGACCTCTACGAGCAGTACTTC.

The J gene is TRBJ2-1, the V gene TRBV6-1; perhaps TRBD2 as D (7 bases). CDR3 size: 15 residues. Trimming shortened V by 2 bases and J by 9 bases, and 17 bases separated the two germline ends. Germline CDR1 MNHNS, CDR2 SASEGT. The CDR3 reads CASSENWGGAPEQFF. For the CDR3, the DNA is TGTGCCAGCAGTGAAAACTGGGGGGGGGCCCCTGAGCAGTTCTTC.